Following are 30 T cell receptor beta chains from one sample sequenced in a study of identical twins. TCRdb passed the 5' RACE reads through MiXCR, listing each CDR3 protein once. The sample lists 420,000 or so distinct CDR3 sequences, roughly 20% occurring once. Sequenced input: naive T cells sorted from blood. These receptors originate from a man between 45 and 60 years old in good health.

This clonotype was counted at least ten times. The CDR3 sequence: CSAPYRAGAYYGYTF. CDR3 in DNA: TGCAGTGCCCCTTATCGGGCAGGGGCCTACTATGGCTACACCTTC. This rearrangement joins TRBV20-1 to TRBJ1-2, with D perhaps TRBD1 (6 bases). Deletions cut 6 bases from V and 3 bases from J, with 20 bases between. Germline CDR1 DFQATT, CDR2 SNEGSKA (reference sequence). The CDR3 extends over 15 amino acids.

This clonotype was picked up many times. This sequence joins TRBV5-1 and TRBJ2-1; 10 positions agree with TRBD2. Trimming took 5 bases from V and 2 from J; bases not matched to a gene: 10. Germline V gene sequence: CDR1 SGHRS, CDR2 YFSETQ. The CDR3 length is 17 residues. The CDR3 region is CASRKASGGQTYNEQFF. The CDR3 DNA is TGCGCCAGCAGGAAGGCTAGCGGGGGCCAGACCTACAATGAGCAGTTCTTC.

This clonotype was detected a few times. The chain combines TRBV5-1 with TRBJ2-1; TRBD2 agrees at 11 bases. V gave up 4 bases and J gave up 4 bases; unmatched junction bases: 7. The CDR3 spans 16 residues. Germline V gives CDR1 SGHRS, CDR2 YFSETQ. CDR3 loop: CASSSSGGAEYNEQFF. The CDR3 bases are TGCGCCAGCAGCAGTAGCGGGGGGGCGGAGTACAATGAGCAGTTCTTC.

This clonotype has ten or more counts. The chain has TRBV7-2 and TRBJ2-1; unclear D gene. CDR3 length equals 14 residues. Looked up from germline, CDR1 is SGHTA and CDR2 is FQGNSA. The germline V and J ends were trimmed by 1 base and 6 bases, with 10 bases remaining between them. CDR3 residues: CASSLVVAVNEQFF. CDR3 coding DNA: TGTGCCAGCAGCTTAGTGGTCGCGGTCAATGAGCAGTTCTTC.

The chain couples TRBV27 to TRBJ2-7; D is unclear. This CDR3 contains 13 residues. The germline V and J ends were trimmed by 5 bases and 2 bases, with 10 bases remaining between them. Germline V gene sequence: CDR1 MNHEY, CDR2 SMNVEV (reference sequence). The CDR3 sequence is CASSPFIAYEQYF. As DNA, the CDR3 is TGTGCCAGCAGTCCTTTTATCGCCTACGAGCAGTACTTC.

There are many counts of this clonotype. This chain links TRBV10-1 with TRBJ2-3, with 9 bases identical to TRBD2. V trimming: 0 bases; J trimming: 0 bases; junction bases outside the gene matches: 1. Germline CDR1 and CDR2: WNHNN and SYGVQD (reference sequence). The CDR3 totals 16 residues. The CDR3 region has the DNA TGCGCCAGCAGTGAGTCGCTAGCGGGGAGCACAGATACGCAGTATTTT. Amino acids: CASSESLAGSTDTQYF.

The chain recombines TRBV5-1 with TRBJ1-1; D may be TRBD1 (5 bases). Trimming removed 3 bases at V and 3 bases at J, with 18 bases between. Germline V gives CDR1 SGHRS, CDR2 YFSETQ. The CDR3 is 16 residues long. The CDR3 protein is CASSSSRGRVDTEAFF. DNA of the CDR3: TGCGCCAGCAGCTCTTCTAGGGGTAGGGTCGACACTGAAGCTTTCTTT.

The V call is TRBV25-1, the J call TRBJ2-1, with a tentative D call TRBD1 (6 bases). The germline V and J ends were trimmed by 5 bases and 8 bases, with 7 bases remaining between them. Germline assignment: CDR1 MGHDK and CDR2 SYGVNS. The CDR3 is 11 residues long. The CDR3 protein is CASSQGYEQFF. In DNA, the CDR3 is TGTGCCAGCAGTCAGGGGTATGAGCAGTTCTTC.

This clonotype was found many times. V and J are TRBV6-5 and TRBJ1-6, with D maybe TRBD1 (6 bases). CDR1 and CDR2 from the germline V gene are MNHEY and SVGAGI. V lost 0 bases and J lost 1, with 16 bases in between. This CDR3 is 19 amino acids long. The CDR3 reads CASSYSAGRGTSYNSPLHF. The CDR3 DNA sequence: TGTGCCAGCAGTTACTCAGCGGGCAGGGGAACGTCCTATAATTCACCCCTCCACTTT.

The chain has TRBV5-1 and TRBJ2-7; D assignment may be TRBD1 or TRBD2 (5 bases each). The germline V gene encodes CDR1 SGHRS and CDR2 YFSETQ. V shed 7 bases and J shed 2 bases, with 16 bases lying between them. The CDR3 covers 14 residues. CDR3 sequence: CASHPRDGPYEQYF. DNA for the CDR3: TGCGCCAGCCACCCCCGGGACGGCCCCTACGAGCAGTACTTC.

The chain links TRBV20-1 to TRBJ1-2; no reliable D call. This CDR3 is built from 11 residues. V was pared by 3 bases and J by 4 bases, with 6 bases between. CDR1 and CDR2 from the germline V gene are DFQATT and SNEGSKA (reference sequence). The CDR3 here is CSARNPYGYTF. DNA of the CDR3: TGCAGTGCTAGGAATCCCTATGGCTACACCTTC.

This chain uses TRBV20-1 with TRBJ2-7; the match to TRBD2 covers 14 bases. CDR1 and CDR2 from the germline V gene are DFQATT and SNEGSKA (reference sequence). V dropped 6 bases and J dropped 5; count of bases not matched to a gene: 9. The CDR3 length is 15 residues. CDR3 protein: CSADGTSGSHDEQYF. The CDR3 bases are TGCAGTGCAGACGGGACTAGCGGGAGCCACGACGAGCAGTACTTC.

Points on this clonotype: At one boundary the junction diverges from the germline segment, which might be a read error. The chain has TRBV6-2 or TRBV6-3 and TRBJ1-5; D is unclear. Germline assignment: CDR1 MNHEY and CDR2 SVGEGT. This CDR3 comprises 13 residues. The CDR3 DNA sequence: TGTGCCAGCAGTACTAATAGCAATCAGCCCCAGCGTTTT. Translating gives CASSTNSNQPQRF.

The chain combines TRBV4-1 with TRBJ2-1; 8 bases agree with TRBD1. Germline-derived CDR1 and CDR2 are MGHRA and YSYEKL. The CDR3 is made up of 14 amino acids. V was pared by 3 bases and J by 6 bases, with 4 bases of the junction left unmatched. CDR3 bases: TGCGCCAGCAGCCACAGGGGGCCCTCCAATGAGCAGTTCTTC. Residues: CASSHRGPSNEQFF.

This clonotype appeared many times. This rearrangement joins TRBV5-1 to TRBJ2-7; no firm D call. CDR1 is SGHRS and CDR2 is YFSETQ in the germline V gene. Trimming stripped 2 bases from V and 0 bases from J, with 6 bases between. CDR3 length equals 13 residues. CDR3 loop: CASSFAASYEQYF. The CDR3 DNA is TGCGCCAGCAGCTTCGCTGCCTCCTACGAGCAGTACTTC.

This clonotype was seen repeatedly, ten times or more. The chain carries TRBV7-2 and TRBJ2-3; D may be TRBD2 (6 bases). The CDR3 has 15 residues. The ends were cut back, 6 bases at V and 1 base at J, with 14 bases in the middle. Germline assignment: CDR1 SGHTA and CDR2 FQGNSA. The CDR3 region has the DNA TGTGCCAGCAGGTCGGGCGGGGTCCGCACAGATACGCAGTATTTT. Translation gives CASRSGGVRTDTQYF.

This clonotype was detected a few times. This chain links TRBV7-9 with TRBJ1-1; TRBD1 might be the D (5 bases). Deletions cut 8 bases from V and 3 bases from J, with 7 bases between. The CDR3 has 11 amino acids. Germline V gene sequence: CDR1 SEHNR, CDR2 FQNEAQ (reference sequence). CDR3 bases: TGTGCCAGCCAGGGTGACACTGAAGCTTTCTTT. Residues: CASQGDTEAFF.

This clonotype was observed many times. The chain employs TRBV6-2 or TRBV6-3 and TRBJ2-7; 10 bases line up with TRBD2. The V and J ends lost 2 bases and 6 bases, in that order; junction bases with no gene match: 4. Germline CDR1 and CDR2: MNHEY and SVGEGT. This CDR3 is 14 amino acids long. CDR3 nucleotide sequence: TGTGCCAGCAGTTACGGGATAGCGGGAGGCGAGCAGTACTTC. Residues: CASSYGIAGGEQYF.

In DNA, the CDR3 is TGTGCCAGCAGCCAAAGTCCCGGGACAGCCCGGGAGCGCACCGGGGAGCTGTTTTTT. Translating gives CASSQSPGTARERTGELFF. The chain links TRBV3-1 to TRBJ2-2, with TRBD1 as a possible D gene (7 bases). Per the germline V gene, CDR1 is LGHDT and CDR2 is YNNKEL (reference sequence). CDR3 length equals 19 residues. V was cut by 2 bases and J by 4 bases, with 23 bases left in between.

The V call is TRBV4-2, the J call TRBJ2-3; D unresolved. The CDR3 runs to 17 residues. Germline V gives CDR1 LGHNA, CDR2 YNFKEQ. Trimming took off 0 bases at V and 4 bases at J, with 17 bases between the two ends. The CDR3 here is CASSQEHGAGSSDTQYF. CDR3 DNA: TGTGCCAGCAGCCAAGAACATGGTGCAGGTAGTTCAGATACGCAGTATTTT.

CDR3 nucleotide sequence: TGTGCCAGCAGCTTAGCTTTCAGGGGACCCTACGAGCAGTACTTC. Its protein product is CASSLAFRGPYEQYF. V and J are TRBV7-2 and TRBJ2-7; tentatively, D is TRBD1 (6 bases). CDR1 and CDR2 (germline): SGHTA, FQGNSA. Deletions cut 0 bases from V and 2 bases from J, with 11 bases between. The CDR3 totals 15 residues. Using reference TRBV7-2 and TRBJ2-7 for the parts outside the CDR3, the full variable domain is GAGVSQSPSNKVTEKGKDVELRCDPISGHTALYWYRQSLGQGLEFLIYFQGNSAPDKSGLPSDRFSAERTGGSVSTLTIQRTQQEDSAVYLCASSLAFRGPYEQYFGPGTRLTVT.

Worth noting for this clonotype: A much bigger clone sits one base away, suggesting this may be a read error. J is TRBJ2-5 and V is TRBV12-3 or TRBV12-4; D ambiguous. Trimming removed 7 bases at V and 7 bases at J, with 16 bases between. The CDR3 extends over 13 amino acids. CDR3 bases: TGTGCCAGCAATAACGACGGAATACTGACCCAGTACTTC. It translates to CASNNDGILTQYF.

V usage is TRBV6-5 and J usage is TRBJ2-7; 13 bases map to TRBD2. The CDR3 runs 16 residues. Germline CDR1 MNHEY, CDR2 SVGAGI. J lost 4 bases, V lost 5 bases, and 8 bases had no gene match. The CDR3 nucleotides read TGTGCCAGCAGTAACCCGGGACTAGCGGGAAATTACGAGCAGTACTTC. This sequence encodes CASSNPGLAGNYEQYF.

In its sample, this clonotype was seen many times. The chain carries TRBV6-2 or TRBV6-3 and TRBJ2-3; tentative D call: TRBD2 (6 bases). V was pared by 4 bases and J by 6 bases, with 20 bases between. Per germline, CDR1 MNHEY and CDR2 SVGEGT. The CDR3 contains 16 residues. CDR3 DNA sequence: TGTGCCAGCAGTTTTACCCCCCTGCGGGGCGGGGATACGCAGTATTTT. Encoded protein: CASSFTPLRGGDTQYF.

This clonotype was recorded at least ten times. The V and J genes are TRBV29-1 and TRBJ1-1; D might be TRBD1 (6 bases). Deletions cut 5 bases from V and 1 base from J, with 11 bases between. Germline assignment: CDR1 SQVTM and CDR2 ANQGSEA. CDR3 length: 13 amino acids. As DNA, the CDR3 is TGCAGCGTTTCCGACAGGACGAACACTGAAGCTTTCTTT. Its translation is CSVSDRTNTEAFF.

This clonotype occurred many times. The chain joins TRBV6-1 to TRBJ2-7, with TRBD2 identical over 13 bases. The germline gives CDR1 MNHNS, CDR2 SASEGT. Unmatched junction bases numbered 7, after V lost 7 bases and J lost 4 bases. The CDR3 length is 15 residues. CDR3 sequence (DNA): TGTGCCAGCAATCCACTAGCGGGAGGGCCTTACGAGCAGTACTTC. It translates to CASNPLAGGPYEQYF.

In the case of this clonotype: One end of the junction does not line up with germline, which may come from a read error. The chain joins TRBV7-7 to TRBJ2-5; 7 bases fit TRBD2. The CDR3 sequence is 16 residues long. The germline V gene encodes CDR1 SSHAT and CDR2 FNYEAQ (reference sequence). The CDR3 sequence: CASSLGTIVFQETQYF. Here the CDR3 DNA reads TGTGCTAGCAGCCTGGGGACTATCGTCTTTCAAGAGACCCAGTACTTC.

V and J are TRBV4-2 and TRBJ2-5; TRBD1 matches 7 bases. Germline trimming cut 3 bases from V and 3 bases from J; bases unmatched to any gene: 7. Germline V gene sequence: CDR1 LGHNA, CDR2 YNFKEQ. The CDR3 is 15 residues long. Written as DNA, the CDR3 is TGTGCCAGCAGCCAGGGGACAGCAGTCGAAGAGACCCAGTACTTC. Its translation is CASSQGTAVEETQYF.

This clonotype was counted many times. This chain links TRBV5-1 with TRBJ2-7, with D possibly matching TRBD1 (6 bases). Germline V CDR1 and CDR2: SGHRS, YFSETQ. The V end was cut by 3 bases, the J end by 1 base, with 14 bases between. This CDR3 contains 15 residues. The CDR3 reads CASSWSLGASYEQYF. CDR3 bases: TGCGCCAGCAGCTGGTCCCTGGGGGCTTCCTACGAGCAGTACTTC.

This clonotype has more than one count but fewer than ten. V gene TRBV11-2 combines with J gene TRBJ1-1; D possibly corresponds to TRBD1 (5 bases). V was trimmed by 0 bases and J by 4 bases, leaving 12 bases between them. There are 15 residues in the CDR3. Germline V gene data show CDR1 as SGHAT and CDR2 as FQNNGV. CDR3 DNA: TGTGCCAGCAGCTTAGACTGGGTTAGGGGCACTGAAGCTTTCTTT. This encodes CASSLDWVRGTEAFF.